The 19 T cell receptor beta chains given below trace back to one sample, sequenced in a study of T-cell memory formation after mild COVID-19. TCRdb recomputed calls from the 5' RACE reads with MiXCR, one row per CDR3 protein. The profile covers some 290,000 distinct CDR3 sequences, with around 15% appearing a single time and roughly 22% taken by the ten largest. The sequenced sample was PBMCs or a T cell subset sorted from them (not recorded which). The receptor set was obtained from a man aged 18 to 35 who had mild COVID-19 (a few samples of this study predate the infection). Cell type and time point are not known.

This clonotype was seen more than once but under ten times. The chain uses TRBV5-5 and TRBJ1-5; TRBD1 matches 7 bases. The V gene's germline CDR1 is SGHKS and CDR2 YYEKEE (reference sequence). The CDR3 sequence is 15 residues long. V lost 4 bases and J lost 5; bases outside the gene matches: 9. CDR3 bases: TGTGCCAGCAGCGGGACAGACGGTAGAGATCAGCCCCAGCATTTT. Protein product: CASSGTDGRDQPQHF.

Points on this clonotype: One base away lies a much larger clone, so this may be a sequencing read error. V and J are TRBV6-5 and TRBJ1-3; 7 bases are a match to TRBD1. CDR3 length: 16 amino acids. The germline CDR1 and CDR2 sequences are MNHEY and SVGAGI. The V and J ends lost 4 bases and 4 bases, in that order; junction bases with no gene match: 10. The CDR3 sequence is CASSFPTGVEGNTIYF. CDR3 nucleotide sequence: TGTGCCAGCAGTTTCCCAACAGGGGTAGAGGGAAACACCATATATTTT.

The table lists this clonotype with many counts. This CDR3 reads CASSFWGMNTEAFF. The CDR3, as DNA: TGTGCCAGCAGTTTCTGGGGGATGAACACTGAAGCTTTCTTT. J is TRBJ1-1 and V is TRBV12-3 or TRBV12-4; D is possibly TRBD1 (5 bases). With 3 bases removed from V and 0 bases from J, the gap between germline ends came to 8 bases. The CDR3 sequence is 14 residues long.

This clonotype was seen many times. The chain recombines TRBV6-5 with TRBJ1-1; 7 bases agree with TRBD1. The CDR3 loop spans 14 amino acids. The ends lost 3 bases at V and 4 bases at J; junction bases unmatched: 5. Germline-derived CDR1 and CDR2 are MNHEY and SVGAGI. CDR3 protein: CASSYSGGGTEAFF. DNA of the CDR3: TGTGCCAGCAGTTATTCAGGGGGTGGCACTGAAGCTTTCTTT.

The rearrangement uses TRBV7-2 and TRBJ1-6; unclear D gene. The germline gives CDR1 SGHTA, CDR2 FQGNSA. The CDR3 is made up of 12 amino acids. V lost 1 base, J lost 6 bases, and 1 base lay in between. CDR3 loop: CASSLVNSPLHF. The CDR3 DNA reads as TGTGCCAGCAGCTTAGTTAATTCACCCCTCCACTTT.

The chain links TRBV6-2 or TRBV6-3 to TRBJ2-7, with a possible D match to TRBD1 (6 bases). The germline V gene encodes CDR1 MNHEY and CDR2 SVGEGT. CDR3 length: 11 residues. Trimming left V 10 bases short and J 3 bases short, with 10 bases between. The CDR3 spells CATRRGYEQYV. In DNA form, the CDR3 reads TGTGCCACCCGCAGGGGCTACGAGCAGTACGTC.

This clonotype occurred a few times. The chain carries TRBV24-1 and TRBJ2-2; D is unclear. Germline loops: CDR1 KGHDR, CDR2 SFDVKD. CDR3 size: 14 residues. The ends were cut back, 5 bases at V and 5 bases at J, with 11 bases in the middle. The CDR3 spells CATSVSSGTGELFF. CDR3 DNA sequence: TGTGCCACCAGTGTAAGTTCAGGTACCGGGGAGCTGTTTTTT.

There are a few counts of this clonotype. The chain uses TRBV5-1 and TRBJ2-2, with a tentative D call TRBD1 (5 bases). From germline, CDR1 is SGHRS and CDR2 YFSETQ. V gave up 4 bases and J gave up 0 bases, with 7 bases separating them. The CDR3 is 14 amino acids. CDR3 sequence: CASSQQANTGELFF. In nucleotides, the CDR3 is TGCGCCAGCAGCCAACAGGCGAACACCGGGGAGCTGTTTTTT.

V usage is TRBV13 and J usage is TRBJ1-6; D call uncertain. V was clipped by 3 bases and J by 5 bases, with 14 bases between them. The germline V gene has CDR1 PRHDT and CDR2 FYEKMQ (reference sequence). The CDR3 is 16 amino acids. The CDR3, as DNA: TGTGCCAGCAGCTTCCGGAGGAGAACACATAATTCACCCCTCCACTTT. Translating gives CASSFRRRTHNSPLHF.

This clonotype turned up a few times. V is TRBV6-2 or TRBV6-3 and J is TRBJ1-3; D gene ambiguous. The CDR3 extends over 14 amino acids. CDR1 MNHEY and CDR2 SVGEGT come from the germline V gene. Trimming pared 2 bases from V and 0 bases from J, leaving 5 bases between. CDR3 sequence (DNA): TGTGCCAGCAGTTACGGCGACTCTGGAAACACCATATATTTT. Translated: CASSYGDSGNTIYF.

The chain employs TRBV19 and TRBJ2-1; no definite D call. The ends were cut back, 7 bases at V and 0 bases at J, with 13 bases in the middle. CDR1 is LNHDA, CDR2 SQIVND, per germline (reference sequence). This CDR3 spans 15 amino acids. CDR3 sequence: CASNPGLDSYNEQFF. CDR3 in DNA: TGTGCCAGTAATCCCGGGTTAGACTCCTACAATGAGCAGTTCTTC.

This clonotype was counted a few times. The gene calls are TRBV29-1 and TRBJ2-5, with TRBD2 as a possible D gene (6 bases). V lost 4 bases to trimming and J lost 3 bases, with 12 bases between them. The CDR3 is made up of 13 amino acids. Germline V gives CDR1 SQVTM, CDR2 ANQGSEA. CDR3 region: CSVVWTTKETQYF. CDR3 in DNA: TGCAGCGTTGTCTGGACTACCAAAGAGACCCAGTACTTC.

This clonotype showed up just a few times. The V gene is TRBV12-3 or TRBV12-4, the J gene TRBJ2-1; weak D call: TRBD2 (5 bases). The CDR3 is 12 residues long. The germline V and J ends were trimmed by 5 bases and 8 bases, with 10 bases remaining between them. The CDR3 is CASSPEGDEQFF. CDR3 nucleotides: TGTGCCAGCAGTCCAGAGGGCGATGAGCAGTTCTTC.

The chain employs TRBV9 and TRBJ2-2; the D gene is possibly TRBD2 (5 bases). The ends were cut back, 0 bases at V and 4 bases at J, with 13 bases in the middle. The CDR3 is 16 residues long. CDR1 SGDLS and CDR2 YYNGEE come from the germline V gene. The CDR3 region is CASSVGGLAVTGELFF. DNA for the CDR3: TGTGCCAGCAGCGTAGGAGGTCTAGCAGTCACCGGGGAGCTGTTTTTT.

This clonotype was found a few times. This rearrangement joins TRBV7-3 to TRBJ2-3, with D perhaps matching TRBD2 (6 bases). The CDR3 has 17 amino acids. CDR1 and CDR2 from the germline V gene are SGHTA and FQGTGA. Trimming removed 5 bases from V and 6 bases from J, with 24 bases in between. This chain's CDR3 is CASSPILSGSVGDTQYF. DNA of the CDR3: TGTGCCAGCAGCCCGATCCTTAGCGGCTCGGTGGGGGATACGCAGTATTTT.

This chain joins TRBV6-5 and TRBJ2-1, with D perhaps TRBD1 or TRBD2 (5 bases each). V dropped 1 base and J dropped 0 bases, with 10 bases sitting between them. CDR1 is MNHEY and CDR2 is SVGAGI in the germline V gene. CDR3 size: 16 residues. The CDR3 DNA reads as TGTGCCAGCAGTTACTGGGACGGTCGCTCCTACAATGAGCAGTTCTTC. It translates to CASSYWDGRSYNEQFF.

This clonotype has only a few counts. The chain uses TRBV6-4 and TRBJ2-4; D not resolved. V shed 3 bases and J shed 7 bases, with 10 bases lying between them. CDR3 size: 13 residues. Germline V gives CDR1 MRHNA, CDR2 SNTAGT. The CDR3: CASSDRSGNIQYF. The CDR3 bases are TGTGCCAGCAGTGATAGGAGTGGCAACATTCAGTACTTC.

In its sample, this clonotype was seen many times. The V call is TRBV5-1, the J call TRBJ2-1, with TRBD2 matching 12 bases. The V gene's germline CDR1 is SGHRS and CDR2 YFSETQ. With V trimmed by 4 bases and J by 7 bases, 9 bases remained unmatched. The CDR3 loop spans 16 amino acids. CDR3: CASSLRTSGALNEQFF. DNA of the CDR3: TGCGCCAGCAGCCTCCGGACTAGCGGGGCCCTTAATGAGCAGTTCTTC.

This clonotype was observed a handful of times. J is TRBJ2-5 and V is TRBV6-5, with D possibly being TRBD1 or TRBD2 (5 bases each). Germline V CDR1 and CDR2: MNHEY, SVGAGI. V was trimmed by 2 bases and J by 4 bases, leaving 11 bases between them. This CDR3 region has 14 residues. In nucleotides, the CDR3 is TGTGCCAGCAGTTACGGGGACGATCGAGAGACCCAGTACTTC. Translated: CASSYGDDRETQYF.